A single sample is the source of the 15 T cell receptor beta chains below, sequenced in a study of T cell changes during pregnancy in multiple sclerosis. This table comes from immunoSEQ multiplex PCR, and its TCRdb copy is limited to in-frame clones, with some not included. The sample holds about 88,000 clones; 80% to 95% are singletons and the top ten take more than 1.5%. Specimen: peripheral blood, collected in the first trimester of pregnancy. These receptors all come from a female donor with multiple sclerosis, enrolled in a pregnancy study.

This rearrangement joins TRBV13 to TRBJ1-2; 8 bases agree with TRBD1. Germline values: CDR1 PRHDT, CDR2 FYEKMQ (reference sequence). The V and J ends lost 1 base and 6 bases, in that order; junction bases with no gene match: 4. The CDR3 is made up of 14 amino acids. The CDR3 nucleotides are TGTGCCAGCAGCTTAGCCAGGGGGCAAGATGGCTACACCTTC. Translated, it gives CASSLARGQDGYTF.

This chain uses TRBV11-2 with TRBJ1-2; 7 bases map to TRBD1. Germline CDR1 SGHAT, CDR2 FQNNGV. CDR3 length: 14 amino acids. J was trimmed by 8 bases and V by 5 bases; bases with no gene match: 11. In DNA, the CDR3 is TGTGCCAGCAGCCCATCAGGGGGGCGCAGGGGCTACACCTTC. Its translation is CASSPSGGRRGYTF.

J is TRBJ1-3 and V is TRBV25-1; D unresolved. CDR1 and CDR2 from the germline V gene are MGHDK and SYGVNS. Between the trimmed V and J ends, which lost 6 bases and 0 bases, there was a span of 9 bases. This CDR3 spans 14 amino acids. DNA of the CDR3: TGTGCCAGCAGCGAGATTTCCTCTGGAAACACCATATATTTT. Protein: CASSEISSGNTIYF.

V usage is TRBV27 and J usage is TRBJ2-5; D unclear. The CDR3 runs to 13 residues. Germline CDR1 is MNHEY and CDR2 is SMNVEV (reference sequence). V gave up 6 bases and J gave up 2 bases, with 10 bases separating them. The CDR3 loop reads CASRKIIQETQYF. The DNA for the CDR3 is TGTGCCAGCAGAAAAATAATTCAAGAGACCCAGTACTTC.

The chain couples TRBV9 to TRBJ1-1, with 10 bases lining up with TRBD1. The CDR3 has 15 amino acids. The ends lost 4 bases at V and 4 bases at J; junction bases unmatched: 7. The germline V gene encodes CDR1 SGDLS and CDR2 YYNGEE. The CDR3 reads CASSSRDRGFTEAFF. The CDR3 DNA sequence: TGTGCCAGCAGCTCGAGGGACAGGGGTTTCACTGAAGCTTTCTTT.

The J gene is TRBJ2-1, the V gene TRBV5-1, with 7 bases identical to TRBD1. CDR3 size: 15 residues. CDR1 and CDR2 (germline): SGHRS, YFSETQ. The V gene end was trimmed by 1 base and the J gene end by 8 bases; junction bases not matched to a gene: 9. The CDR3 sequence is CASSLLAQRGHEQFF. CDR3 DNA sequence: TGCGCCAGCAGCTTGTTGGCCCAAAGGGGGCATGAGCAGTTCTTC. The variable domain in full, with the rest retrieved from reference TRBV5-1 and TRBJ2-1, is KAGVTQTPRYLIKTRGQQVTLSCSPISGHRSVSWYQQTPGQGLQFLFEYFSETQRNKGNFPGRFSGRQFSNSRSEMNVSTLELGDSALYLCASSLLAQRGHEQFFGPGTRLTVL.

The gene calls are TRBV27 and TRBJ2-7, with 13 bases matching TRBD2. V shed 6 bases and J 4 bases; nucleotides not matched to a gene: 18. The CDR3 consists of 19 residues. Germline-derived CDR1 and CDR2 are MNHEY and SMNVEV (reference sequence). The CDR3 spells CASSRQGQEGLAGTYEQYF. The CDR3 DNA is TGTGCCAGCAGCCGACAGGGGCAAGAGGGACTAGCGGGAACGTACGAGCAGTACTTC.

J is TRBJ2-1 and V is TRBV7-3; possible D gene TRBD2, 5 bases. Per germline, CDR1 SGHTA and CDR2 FQGTGA. Deletions cut 1 base from V and 0 bases from J, with 13 bases between. The CDR3 sequence is 17 residues long. CDR3 nucleotides: TGTGCCAGCAGCTTAATGGGAGCTCCCAGCTCCTACAATGAGCAGTTCTTC. It encodes CASSLMGAPSSYNEQFF.

This chain joins TRBV28 and TRBJ1-2; D is uncertain. Germline V gene lookup returns CDR1 MDHEN and CDR2 SYDVKM. The CDR3 covers 10 residues. Trimming took 7 bases from V and 7 from J, leaving 7 bases between them. The CDR3 spells CASKRGGYTF. As DNA, the CDR3 is TGTGCCAGCAAGCGCGGTGGCTACACCTTC.

This chain links TRBV19 with TRBJ1-1, with 11 bases lining up with TRBD1. The CDR3 has 14 residues. With V trimmed by 9 bases and J by 5 bases, 8 bases remained unmatched. In germline, CDR1 is LNHDA, CDR2 SQIVND (reference sequence). CDR3 nucleotide sequence: TGTGCCAGCAGCCGGACAGGGGGCATGACTGAAGCTTTCTTT. Residues: CASSRTGGMTEAFF.

CDR3 loop: CASNSGMTDEQYF. The CDR3, as DNA: TGTGCCAGCAATAGCGGGATGACTGACGAGCAGTACTTC. This sequence joins TRBV2 and TRBJ2-7; 8 bases match TRBD2. The CDR3 extends over 13 amino acids. Germline assignment: CDR1 SNHLY and CDR2 FYNNEI. The V gene end was trimmed by 7 bases and the J gene end by 5 bases; junction bases not matched to a gene: 7.

The chain links TRBV6-4 to TRBJ2-2; TRBD1 is a possible D gene (6 bases). CDR3 length: 15 residues. CDR1 is MRHNA, CDR2 SNTAGT, per germline. V was cut by 5 bases and J by 6 bases, with 16 bases left in between. CDR3 sequence: CASSLQGGFAGELFF. CDR3 nucleotide sequence: TGTGCCAGCAGTCTACAGGGTGGTTTCGCCGGGGAGCTGTTTTTT.

The V and J genes are TRBV4-3 and TRBJ1-1; no definite D call. Trimming took 1 base from V and 5 from J, leaving 11 bases between them. Germline V CDR1 and CDR2: LGHNA, YSLEER. This CDR3 has 14 residues. CDR3 residues: CASSQGREGTEAFF. CDR3 nucleotide sequence: TGCGCCAGCAGCCAAGGGAGGGAGGGTACTGAAGCTTTCTTT.

The chain combines TRBV7-3 with TRBJ2-2; D gene unclear. The germline gives CDR1 SGHTA, CDR2 FQGTGA. CDR3 length equals 13 residues. V gave up 2 bases and J gave up 6 bases, with 7 bases separating them. Here the CDR3 DNA reads TGTGCCAGCAGCTTATTCTCCCCCGGGGAGCTGTTTTTT. It specifies CASSLFSPGELFF.

J is TRBJ1-5 and V is TRBV28; tentative D call: TRBD1 (5 bases). The CDR3 runs to 20 residues. Germline lookup yields CDR1 MDHEN and CDR2 SYDVKM. V was shortened by 4 bases and J by 1 base, with 26 bases between the two germline ends. CDR3 region: CASSSYYTNNRRKSNQPQHF. Written as DNA, the CDR3 is TGTGCCAGCAGTTCATACTATACTAACAACAGGAGAAAAAGCAATCAGCCCCAGCATTTT.